This T cell receptor (beta chain) stems from a study of blood T cell repertoires in COVID-19. Germline V gene sequence: CDR1 MDHEN, CDR2 SYDVKM. This CDR3 has 15 amino acids. V lost 3 bases and J 4 bases, leaving 16 bases between the germline ends. Generated by immunoSEQ multiplex PCR, the TCRdb table keeps only in-frame clones and is missing some. The profile shows over 65,000 clones, 81% of them singletons. Source material: peripheral blood. This rearrangement joins TRBV28 to TRBJ2-7, with no clear D. This clonotype was sampled from a man older than 75 with acute or convalescent COVID-19. The CDR3 region has the DNA TGTGCCAGCAGTTTGTTAGCATCTGTGTTTTACGAGCAGTACTTC. Its protein is CASSLLASVFYEQYF.